Listed below are T cell receptor beta chains from one sample, sequenced in a study of T cell responses to AZD1222 COVID-19 vaccine. Only in-frame clones appear in the TCRdb table, and some are missing; sequencing was by immunoSEQ multiplex PCR. The repertoire holds around 150,000 clones, with under 95% as singletons. The sequenced sample was peripheral blood, obtained on day 0 of AZD1222 vaccination. These receptors came from an adult in good health. The CDR3 runs from the conserved cysteine through the conserved F or W. Fields, in order: J gene, D gene, clone size, V gene, CDR3 DNA, CDR3 protein. D genes are given only for firm matches. Rows may omit the clone size; those that give it use once, few, many or a size class.

>TRBJ1-2|-|-|TRBV13
TGTGCCAGCAGCTTAGCACAGGATACTTATGGCTACACCTTC
CASSLAQDTYGYTF
>TRBJ1-1|-|-|TRBV6-6
TGTGCCAGCAGTCCGGAAACAGGTTCCCGAGGGAGGAACACTGAAGCTTTCTTT
CASSPETGSRGRNTEAFF
>TRBJ1-2|-|-|TRBV10-3
TGTGCCATCAGTGGAGGGGGGGGCACTAACTATGGCTACACCTTC
CAISGGGGTNYGYTF
>TRBJ2-1|-|-|TRBV21-1
TGTGCCACCTCCGGGGGGGTTTGGAAAAATGAGCAGTTCTTC
CATSGGVWKNEQFF
>TRBJ1-2|-|-|TRBV6-5
TGTGCCAGCTTAGGAGGTTTGAACTATGGCTACACCTTC
CASLGGLNYGYTF
>TRBJ1-2|-|-|TRBV2
TGTGCCACCGCCCCCCAGGGAGGCTATGGCTACACCTTC
CATAPQGGYGYTF
>TRBJ1-1|-|once|TRBV16
TGTGCCAGCAGCCAATCCCCGCCGGGTTTGAACACTGAAGCTTTCTTT
CASSQSPPGLNTEAFF
>TRBJ2-5|-|-|TRBV6-5
TGTGCCAGCGGTCCCGGGGAGACCCAGTACTTC
CASGPGETQYF
>TRBJ1-1|-|few|TRBV6-2/TRBV6-3
TGTGCCAGCAGCCTGACAGGGAACACTGAAGCTTTCTTT
CASSLTGNTEAFF
>TRBJ1-3|TRBD1|-|TRBV18
TGTGCCAGCTCAGATCACAGGGGGCGAGGAAACACCATATATTTT
CASSDHRGRGNTIYF
>TRBJ1-2|-|-|TRBV28
TGTGCCAGCAGTTTAACTGCCGGGACGGACGGCTACACCTTC
CASSLTAGTDGYTF
>TRBJ1-2|-|-|TRBV5-4
TGTGCCAGCAGCTTGGGAGGGGAAAACTATGGCTACACCTTC
CASSLGGENYGYTF
>TRBJ2-7|-|-|TRBV29-1
TGCAGCGTGGGGACCGTGGCGGGACAGAAATCCTACGAGCAGTACTTC
CSVGTVAGQKSYEQYF
>TRBJ1-1|-|-|TRBV4-1
TGCGCCAGCAGCCAAGATCGGGGGAACACTGAAGCTTTCTTT
CASSQDRGNTEAFF
>TRBJ2-2|-|-|TRBV10-2
TGCGCCAGCACACTAGCCGATCAGACCGGGGAGCTGTTTTTT
CASTLADQTGELFF